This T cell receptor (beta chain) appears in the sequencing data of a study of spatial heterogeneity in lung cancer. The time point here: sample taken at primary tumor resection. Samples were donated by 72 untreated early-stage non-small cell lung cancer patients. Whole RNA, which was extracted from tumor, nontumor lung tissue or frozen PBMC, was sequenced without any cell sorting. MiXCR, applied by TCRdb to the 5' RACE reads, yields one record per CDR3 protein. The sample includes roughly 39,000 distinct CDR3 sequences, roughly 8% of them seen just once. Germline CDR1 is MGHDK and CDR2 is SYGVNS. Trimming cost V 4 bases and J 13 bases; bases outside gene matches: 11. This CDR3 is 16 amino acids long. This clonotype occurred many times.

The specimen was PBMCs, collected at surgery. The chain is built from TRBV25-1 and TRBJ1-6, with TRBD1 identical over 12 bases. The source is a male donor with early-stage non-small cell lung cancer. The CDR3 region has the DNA TGTGCCAGCAGTGCACCCGGGACAGGGGGCCCCGGGCCCCTCCACTTT. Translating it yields CASSAPGTGGPGPLHF.